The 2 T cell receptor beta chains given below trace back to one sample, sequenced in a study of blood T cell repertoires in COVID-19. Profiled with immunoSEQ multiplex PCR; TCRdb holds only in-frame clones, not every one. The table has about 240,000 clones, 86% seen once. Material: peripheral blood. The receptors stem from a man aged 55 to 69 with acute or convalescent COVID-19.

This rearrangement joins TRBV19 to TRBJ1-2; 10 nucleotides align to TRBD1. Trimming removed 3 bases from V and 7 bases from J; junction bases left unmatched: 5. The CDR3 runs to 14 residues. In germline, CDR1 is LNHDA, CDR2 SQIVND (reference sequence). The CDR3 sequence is CASSIDRGRGGYTF. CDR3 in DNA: TGTGCCAGTAGTATTGACAGGGGGCGCGGTGGCTACACCTTC.

The chain's CDR3 is CASSSRRDRGFVTEAFF. CDR3 DNA sequence: TGTGCCAGCAGTTCTAGGCGGGACAGGGGATTTGTAACTGAAGCTTTCTTT. The chain recombines TRBV27 with TRBJ1-1, with 10 positions matching TRBD1. This CDR3 contains 17 residues. After removal of 4 bases from V and 5 bases from J, the junction contained 13 bases not matched to a gene. The germline gives CDR1 MNHEY, CDR2 SMNVEV (reference sequence).